The rows below give T cell receptor beta chains drawn from one sample of a study of technical replicates of blood from a few donors. The assay was immunoSEQ multiplex PCR, and TCRdb's table has in-frame clones only and misses some. The data contain about 83,000 clones, about 92% of them seen just once; the ten biggest clones take up roughly 0.28%. The specimen was T cells isolated from PBMCs. These receptors were collected from a human donor in good health. Both conserved end residues are trimmed from each CDR3. Each record gives: CDR3 protein, V gene, J gene.

CDR3: ASSYGPGLEAF; V: TRBV6-5; J: TRBJ1-1
CDR3: ASSAYIGGATEAF; V: TRBV14; J: TRBJ1-1
CDR3: ASSGRTRIAYNEQF; V: TRBV6-1; J: TRBJ2-1
CDR3: ASSPHGSEQY; V: TRBV28; J: TRBJ2-7
CDR3: ASSRQGQETQY; V: TRBV11-2; J: TRBJ2-5
CDR3: ASSQETVGTEAF; V: TRBV2; J: TRBJ1-1
CDR3: ASSNPGPLGKLF; V: TRBV11-3; J: TRBJ1-4
CDR3: ASSLGWSPPTDTQY; V: TRBV5-1; J: TRBJ2-3
CDR3: ASSWLQGHEQY; V: TRBV7-8; J: TRBJ2-7
CDR3: ASSPQGNTEAF; V: TRBV5-1; J: TRBJ1-1
CDR3: ASSTGTGPEAF; V: TRBV19; J: TRBJ1-1
CDR3: ASQAFLNDQPQH; V: TRBV6-6; J: TRBJ1-5
CDR3: ASSPGNAGELF; V: TRBV28; J: TRBJ2-2
CDR3: AISGRQDTQY; V: TRBV10-3; J: TRBJ2-3
CDR3: ASSSDRVSGNTIY; V: TRBV11-2; J: TRBJ1-3
CDR3: ASNLRTGEINQPQH; V: TRBV4-1; J: TRBJ1-5
CDR3: ASSQARTGLAGGRDTQY; V: TRBV4-1; J: TRBJ2-3
CDR3: ASSEVRGWGEQY; V: TRBV27; J: TRBJ2-7
CDR3: ASSTGTGLQTQY; V: TRBV7-9; J: TRBJ2-5
CDR3: ASSLAATSQGRSTEAF; V: TRBV5-6; J: TRBJ1-1
CDR3: SAMPAESSINEQF; V: TRBV29-1; J: TRBJ2-1
CDR3: ASSVPGGPNSPLH; V: TRBV9; J: TRBJ1-6
CDR3: ASSFPRTGGGQY; V: TRBV5-1; J: TRBJ2-7